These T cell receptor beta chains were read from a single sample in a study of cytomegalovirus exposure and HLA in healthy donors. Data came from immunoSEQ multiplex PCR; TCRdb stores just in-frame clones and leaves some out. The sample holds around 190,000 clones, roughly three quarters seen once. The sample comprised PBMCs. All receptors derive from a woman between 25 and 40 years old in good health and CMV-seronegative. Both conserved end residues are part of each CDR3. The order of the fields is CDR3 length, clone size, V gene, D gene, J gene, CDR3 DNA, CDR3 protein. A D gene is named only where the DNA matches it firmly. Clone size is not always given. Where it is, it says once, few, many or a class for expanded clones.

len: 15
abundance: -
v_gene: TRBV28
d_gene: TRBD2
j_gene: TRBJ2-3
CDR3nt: TGTGCCAGCAGTCCTAGCGGGAGTTATTTAGATACGCAGTATTTT
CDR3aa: CASSPSGSYLDTQYF

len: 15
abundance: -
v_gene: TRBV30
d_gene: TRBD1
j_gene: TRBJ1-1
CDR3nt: TGTGCCTGGAGTGCACGATACCAGGGGGGCCCTGAAGCTTTCTTT
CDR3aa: CAWSARYQGGPEAFF

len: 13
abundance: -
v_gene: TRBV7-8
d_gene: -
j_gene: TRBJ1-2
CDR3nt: TGTGCCAGCAGCCCTCTGGGCACCTATGGCTACACCTTC
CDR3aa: CASSPLGTYGYTF

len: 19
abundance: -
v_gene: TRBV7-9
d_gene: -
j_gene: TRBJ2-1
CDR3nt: TGTGCCAGCAGACATTCACTGGTTAGTCCCCTAAAGGGGTACAATGAGCAGTTCTTC
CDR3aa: CASRHSLVSPLKGYNEQFF

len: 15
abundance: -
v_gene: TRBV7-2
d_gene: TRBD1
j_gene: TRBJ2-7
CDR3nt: TGTGCCAGCAGCTTAGACGGGACAGTCCCTTACGAGCAGTACTTC
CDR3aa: CASSLDGTVPYEQYF

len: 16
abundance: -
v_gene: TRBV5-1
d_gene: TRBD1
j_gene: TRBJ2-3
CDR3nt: TGCGCCAGCAGCTTGGATAGGGGGCGAAGCACAGATACGCAGTATTTT
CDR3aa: CASSLDRGRSTDTQYF

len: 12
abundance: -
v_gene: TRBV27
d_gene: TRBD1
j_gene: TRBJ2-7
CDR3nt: TGTGCCAGCACCGACCCAGGGGGCGAGCAGTACTTC
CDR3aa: CASTDPGGEQYF

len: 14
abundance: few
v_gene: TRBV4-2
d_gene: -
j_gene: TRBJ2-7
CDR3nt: TGTGCCAGCAGCCCTCTGCTCGGGGCCTACGAGCAGTACTTC
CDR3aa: CASSPLLGAYEQYF

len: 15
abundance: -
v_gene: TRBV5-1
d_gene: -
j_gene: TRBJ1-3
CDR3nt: TGCGCCAGCAGCCCATACAAGAACTCTGGAAACACCATATATTTT
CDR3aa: CASSPYKNSGNTIYF

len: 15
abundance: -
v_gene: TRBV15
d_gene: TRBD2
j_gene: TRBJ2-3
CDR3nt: TGTGCCACCAGAGCGGGACTAGCGGGCGGGGATACGCAGTATTTT
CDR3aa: CATRAGLAGGDTQYF

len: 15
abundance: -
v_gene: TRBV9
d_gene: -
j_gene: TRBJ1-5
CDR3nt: TGTGCCAGCAGCAACACCCATTATAGCAATCAGCCCCAGCATTTT
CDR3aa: CASSNTHYSNQPQHF

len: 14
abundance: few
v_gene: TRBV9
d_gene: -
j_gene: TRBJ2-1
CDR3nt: TGTGCCAGCAGCGTAGCGCGGGGCTCCAATGAGCAGTTCTTC
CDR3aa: CASSVARGSNEQFF

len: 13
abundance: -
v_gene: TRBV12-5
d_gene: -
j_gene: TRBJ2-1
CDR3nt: TGTGCTAGTGGTTTGGCAACAGCTGATGAGCAGTTCTTC
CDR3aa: CASGLATADEQFF

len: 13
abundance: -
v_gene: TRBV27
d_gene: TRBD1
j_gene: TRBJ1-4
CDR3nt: TGTGCCAGTTCGGGACAGGGGAGTGAAAAACTGTTTTTT
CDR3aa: CASSGQGSEKLFF

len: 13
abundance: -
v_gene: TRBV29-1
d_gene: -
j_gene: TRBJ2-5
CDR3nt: TGCAGCGGCCAATTGGAGCGGAAGGAGACCCAGTACTTC
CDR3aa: CSGQLERKETQYF

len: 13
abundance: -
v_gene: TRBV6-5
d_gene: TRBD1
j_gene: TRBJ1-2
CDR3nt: TGTGCCAGCAGGGGACAGGGAGGCTATGGCTACACCTTC
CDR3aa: CASRGQGGYGYTF

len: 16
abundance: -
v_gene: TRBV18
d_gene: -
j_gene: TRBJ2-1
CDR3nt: TGTGCCAGCTCACCAGACAGGACGAGCTCCTACAATGAGCAGTTCTTC
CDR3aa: CASSPDRTSSYNEQFF

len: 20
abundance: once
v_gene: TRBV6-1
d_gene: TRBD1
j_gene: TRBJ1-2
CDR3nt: TGTGCCAGCAGTGAAGGGGGGCCGGGACAGGGGCCCCCCGCTAACTATGGCTACACCTTC
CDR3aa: CASSEGGPGQGPPANYGYTF

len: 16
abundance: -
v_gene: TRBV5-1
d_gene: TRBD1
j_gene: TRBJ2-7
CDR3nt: TGCGCCAGCAGCACTGGTCCCGGGACAGGGCTCTACGAGCAGTACTTC
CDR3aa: CASSTGPGTGLYEQYF

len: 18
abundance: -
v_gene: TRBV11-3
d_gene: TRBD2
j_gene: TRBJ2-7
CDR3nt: TGTGCCAGCAGCTTAGGCACCGCTGGGGGGAGGGCCCCTCTCGAGCAGTACTTC
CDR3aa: CASSLGTAGGRAPLEQYF

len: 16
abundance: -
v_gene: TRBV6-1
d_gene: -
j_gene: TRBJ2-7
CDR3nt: TGTGCCAGCAGTGAAGCGGTGGGCGGGGACTCCTACGAGCAGTACTTC
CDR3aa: CASSEAVGGDSYEQYF

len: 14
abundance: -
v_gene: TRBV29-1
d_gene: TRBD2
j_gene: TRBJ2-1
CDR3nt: TGCAGCGTTCGTGATAGCGGGGGGGCGAATGAGCAGTTCTTC
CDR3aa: CSVRDSGGANEQFF

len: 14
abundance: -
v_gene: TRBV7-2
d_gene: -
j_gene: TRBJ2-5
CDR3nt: TGTGCCAGCAGCCAGATCCAGGTCCAAGAGACCCAGTACTTC
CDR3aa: CASSQIQVQETQYF

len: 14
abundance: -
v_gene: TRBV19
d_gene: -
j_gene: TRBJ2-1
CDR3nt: TGTGCCACCACAGATAGCGGTGGTTCCAATGAGCAGTTCTTC
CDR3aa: CATTDSGGSNEQFF

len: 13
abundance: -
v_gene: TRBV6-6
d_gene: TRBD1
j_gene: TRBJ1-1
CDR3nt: TGTGCCAGCACTTCCGGACAGGGATTTGTAGCTTTCTTT
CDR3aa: CASTSGQGFVAFF

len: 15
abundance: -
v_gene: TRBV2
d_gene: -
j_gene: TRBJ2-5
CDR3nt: TGTGCCAGCAGTTCACAGGACAGAAGACAAGAGACCCAGTACTTC
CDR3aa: CASSSQDRRQETQYF

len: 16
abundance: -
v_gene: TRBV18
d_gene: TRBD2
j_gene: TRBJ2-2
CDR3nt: TGTGCCAGCTCACCAATGAGCGGGGGGGCCGACGGGGAGCTGTTTTTT
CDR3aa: CASSPMSGGADGELFF

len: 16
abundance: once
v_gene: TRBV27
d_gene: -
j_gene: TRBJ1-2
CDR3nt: TGTGCCAGCAGCCCTATCCAGGCGAATTCTAACTATGGCTACACCTTC
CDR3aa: CASSPIQANSNYGYTF

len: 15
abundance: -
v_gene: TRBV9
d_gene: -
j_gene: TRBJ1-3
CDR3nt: TGTGCCAGCAGCGTAGGCCCAGGCTCTGGAAACACCATATATTTT
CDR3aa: CASSVGPGSGNTIYF

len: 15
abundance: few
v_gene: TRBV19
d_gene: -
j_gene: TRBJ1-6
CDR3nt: TGTGCCAGTAGTATGACCGACCAGGGTAATTCACCCCTCCACTTT
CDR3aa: CASSMTDQGNSPLHF

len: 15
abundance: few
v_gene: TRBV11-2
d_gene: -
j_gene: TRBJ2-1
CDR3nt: TGTGCCAGCAGCCCCCGGCTAGCGCTCTACAATGAGCAGTTCTTC
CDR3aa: CASSPRLALYNEQFF

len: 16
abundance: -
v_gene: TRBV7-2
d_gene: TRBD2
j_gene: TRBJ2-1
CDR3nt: TGTGCCAGCAGCTTACAAAGCGGGGGGCCTCGGAATGAGCAGTTCTTC
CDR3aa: CASSLQSGGPRNEQFF

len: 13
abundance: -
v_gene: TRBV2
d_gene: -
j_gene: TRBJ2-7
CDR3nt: TGTGCCAGCATTTCTCTCGGAGCCTACGAGCAGTACTTC
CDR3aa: CASISLGAYEQYF

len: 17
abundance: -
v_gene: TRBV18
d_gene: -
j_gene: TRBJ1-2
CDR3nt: TGTGCCAGCTCACCACCCCTTGCCAGGCGAAATAACTATGGCTACACCTTC
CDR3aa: CASSPPLARRNNYGYTF

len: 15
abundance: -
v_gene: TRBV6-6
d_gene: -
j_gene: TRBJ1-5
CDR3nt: TGTGCCAGCAGTTACGCCTTACAGGGTAATCAGCCCCAGCATTTT
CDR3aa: CASSYALQGNQPQHF

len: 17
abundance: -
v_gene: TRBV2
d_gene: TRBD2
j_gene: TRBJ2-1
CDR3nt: TGTGCCAGCAGTGAAAGACGACTAGCGGGGGCCTACAATGAGCAGTTCTTC
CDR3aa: CASSERRLAGAYNEQFF

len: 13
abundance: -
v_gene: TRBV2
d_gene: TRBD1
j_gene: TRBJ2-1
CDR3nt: TGTGCCAGCTACCAGAAACAGGGGAATGAGCAGTTCTTC
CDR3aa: CASYQKQGNEQFF

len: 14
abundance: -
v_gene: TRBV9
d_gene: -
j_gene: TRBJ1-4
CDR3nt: TGTGCCAGCAGCGTAGGTACAACTAATGAAAAACTGTTTTTT
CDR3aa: CASSVGTTNEKLFF